Shown below are 32 T cell receptor beta chains from a single sample sequenced in a study of T-cell reconstitution after alpha-beta-depleted transplantation in children. The authors prepared the TCRbeta library with unique molecular identifiers. One entry per CDR3 protein, called by TCRdb with MiXCR from the PCR reads. This table holds almost 600,000 distinct CDR3 sequences, more than 20% found once. This material consisted of PBMCs, taken before TCRalphabeta/CD19-depleted stem cell transplant. The source is a boy younger than two with Wiskott-Aldrich syndrome, due to receive a stem cell transplant.

This clonotype was recorded a few times. The chain combines TRBV5-1 with TRBJ2-7, with TRBD2 as a possible D gene (6 bases). The ends were cut back, 4 bases at V and 4 bases at J, with 21 bases in the middle. Germline CDR1 and CDR2: SGHRS and YFSETQ. The CDR3 runs 16 residues. The CDR3 DNA sequence: TGCGCCAGCAGCCTGTCGGGCGGTAGCGGAATGTACGAGCAGTACTTC. This sequence encodes CASSLSGGSGMYEQYF.

This clonotype was detected only a few times. V usage is TRBV5-1 and J usage is TRBJ2-4; no clear D gene. The V gene's germline CDR1 is SGHRS and CDR2 YFSETQ. The CDR3 is 12 residues long. Trimming cost V 4 bases and J 8 bases, with 10 bases left between them. The CDR3 region has the DNA TGCGCCAGCAGCGATGGGTGGGACATTCAGTACTTC. This sequence encodes CASSDGWDIQYF.

This clonotype was counted a few times. The rearrangement links TRBV5-1 to TRBJ2-4; 9 bases map to TRBD2. In germline, CDR1 is SGHRS, CDR2 YFSETQ. The CDR3 is made up of 18 amino acids. V lost 4 bases, J lost 2 bases, and 13 bases stayed unmatched. CDR3 protein: CASSIPLLAGPSKNIQYF. The CDR3 nucleotides are TGCGCCAGCAGCATCCCATTACTAGCGGGCCCCTCCAAAAACATTCAGTACTTC.

This clonotype was seen repeatedly, ten times or more. The chain combines TRBV5-1 with TRBJ2-1, with 10 nucleotides matching TRBD2. Trimming removed 2 bases from V and 4 bases from J; junction bases left unmatched: 3. From germline, CDR1 is SGHRS and CDR2 YFSETQ. The CDR3 loop spans 15 amino acids. The CDR3 loop reads CASSFRTSGYNEQFF. The CDR3 nucleotides read TGCGCCAGCAGCTTTCGGACTAGCGGATACAATGAGCAGTTCTTC.

Only a few counts were recorded for this clonotype. The V and J genes are TRBV18 and TRBJ2-5; no reliable D call. The V gene's germline CDR1 is KGHSH and CDR2 LQKENI. V was cut by 0 bases and J by 1 base, with 6 bases left in between. The CDR3 extends over 14 amino acids. In DNA, the CDR3 is TGTGCCAGCTCACCACCTCGTTTCCAAGAGACCCAGTACTTC. It is translated as CASSPPRFQETQYF.

This clonotype was counted a few times. This sequence joins TRBV5-1 and TRBJ1-1; TRBD1 agrees at 10 bases. The V gene's germline CDR1 is SGHRS and CDR2 YFSETQ. The CDR3 is 14 residues long. Trimming removed 4 bases from V and 4 bases from J; junction bases left unmatched: 4. The CDR3 nucleotides read TGCGCCAGCAGCCCGTGGACAGGGGGCACTGAAGCTTTCTTT. Translated, it gives CASSPWTGGTEAFF.

V and J are TRBV28 and TRBJ2-5; no definite D call. Germline assignment: CDR1 MDHEN and CDR2 SYDVKM. Deletions cut 3 bases from V and 4 bases from J, with 6 bases between. The CDR3 spans 12 residues. In DNA form, the CDR3 reads TGTGCCAGCAGTTTCCCCCTAGAGACCCAGTACTTC. This gives the protein CASSFPLETQYF.

This clonotype was seen more than once but under ten times. The J gene is TRBJ2-1, the V gene TRBV24-1; D may be TRBD1 (6 bases). The V gene's germline CDR1 is KGHDR and CDR2 SFDVKD. This CDR3 has 16 residues. Between the trimmed V and J ends, which lost 2 bases and 2 bases, there was a span of 12 bases. In DNA form, the CDR3 reads TGTGCCACCAGTGATTCCAGGGGTTCCCCCTACAATGAGCAGTTCTTC. This sequence encodes CATSDSRGSPYNEQFF.

The J gene is TRBJ2-7, the V gene TRBV12-3 or TRBV12-4; perhaps TRBD1 as D (5 bases). The CDR3 covers 17 residues. The V end lost 2 bases, the J end lost 5 bases, and 22 bases lay between the germline ends. CDR3 loop: CASSLSFGAGKGDEQYF. In nucleotides, the CDR3 is TGTGCCAGCAGTTTATCTTTTGGGGCAGGGAAAGGGGACGAGCAGTACTTC.

The rearrangement joins TRBV18 to TRBJ2-1; D call uncertain. The CDR3 is 16 amino acids. Germline CDR1 KGHSH, CDR2 LQKENI. The V and J ends lost 1 base and 4 bases respectively, with 14 bases between them. CDR3 DNA sequence: TGTGCCAGCTCACCACTCACTCAGACAAGATACAATGAGCAGTTCTTC. Protein: CASSPLTQTRYNEQFF.

This clonotype was found a few times. This sequence joins TRBV27 and TRBJ1-5, with D perhaps matching TRBD1 (5 bases). The J call is in doubt because the DNA end fits TRBJ2-3 better. CDR3 length: 13 amino acids. From germline, CDR1 is MNHEY and CDR2 SMNVEV (reference sequence). The CDR3 loop reads CASSLQGNQPQYF. CDR3 nucleotide sequence: TGTGCCAGCAGTTTACAGGGCAATCAGCCCCAGTATTTT.

This clonotype showed up just a few times. The chain carries TRBV24-1 and TRBJ2-1; 9 bases are a match to TRBD1. The CDR3 length is 14 residues. Germline CDR1 and CDR2: KGHDR and SFDVKD. The junction had 4 bases not matched to a gene; V was cut back by 4 bases and J by 7 bases. CDR3 protein: CATSEPGTGNEQFF. The CDR3 nucleotides are TGTGCCACCAGTGAACCCGGGACAGGGAATGAGCAGTTCTTC.

The V gene is TRBV7-8, the J gene TRBJ2-2, with 8 bases that match TRBD2. Trimming cost V 4 bases and J 1 base; bases outside gene matches: 11. Germline CDR1 is SGHVS and CDR2 is FQNEAQ. CDR3 length equals 18 residues. The CDR3 nucleotides read TGTGCCAGCAGCTCGACGAGTGCACTAGCGGTGAACACCGGGGAGCTGTTTTTT. The encoded protein is CASSSTSALAVNTGELFF.

This rearrangement joins TRBV5-5 to TRBJ2-2; TRBD2 matches at 10 bases. This CDR3 region has 17 residues. V dropped 4 bases and J dropped 0; count of bases not matched to a gene: 6. Germline CDR1 SGHKS, CDR2 YYEKEE (reference sequence). CDR3 region: CASSQIAGGTNTGELFF. As DNA, the CDR3 is TGTGCCAGCAGCCAGATAGCGGGAGGAACGAACACCGGGGAGCTGTTTTTT.

This clonotype showed up just a few times. J is TRBJ2-5 and V is TRBV20-1; D is ambiguous. CDR1 is DFQATT and CDR2 is SNEGSKA in the germline V gene (reference sequence). This CDR3 has 11 residues. V was shortened by 6 bases and J by 2 bases, with 7 bases between the two germline ends. The CDR3 sequence is CSAELQETQYF. CDR3 DNA sequence: TGCAGTGCCGAGCTTCAAGAGACCCAGTACTTC.

This chain links TRBV15 with TRBJ2-3; 7 bases fit TRBD2. CDR1 and CDR2 (germline): LNHNV, YYDKDF (reference sequence). V dropped 3 bases and J dropped 0; count of bases not matched to a gene: 3. The CDR3 is 15 amino acids. CDR3 in DNA: TGTGCCACCAGCAGGAAGGGAGGGAGCACAGATACGCAGTATTTT. It is translated as CATSRKGGSTDTQYF.

This rearrangement joins TRBV7-2 to TRBJ2-1; the D is unclear. Trimming removed 4 bases at V and 9 bases at J, with 13 bases between. Per germline, CDR1 SGHTA and CDR2 FQGNSA. The CDR3 covers 13 residues. As DNA, the CDR3 is TGTGCCAGCAGCTCGACCCCGTCTGGTGAGCAGTTCTTC. Protein: CASSSTPSGEQFF. Full variable domain (remainder filled in from reference TRBV7-2 and TRBJ2-1): GAGVSQSPSNKVTEKGKDVELRCDPISGHTALYWYRQSLGQGLEFLIYFQGNSAPDKSGLPSDRFSAERTGGSVSTLTIQRTQQEDSAVYLCASSSTPSGEQFFGPGTRLTVL.

This clonotype was detected only once. The rearrangement links TRBV20-1 to TRBJ2-7, with a possible D match to TRBD2 (6 bases). Germline V lookup: CDR1 DFQATT, CDR2 SNEGSKA (reference sequence). The CDR3 totals 13 residues. The V end was cut by 4 bases, the J end by 4 bases, with 14 bases between. DNA for the CDR3: TGCAGTGCTATGGGGGGAAACCGGTACGAGCAGTACTTC. As protein: CSAMGGNRYEQYF.

The chain combines TRBV2 with TRBJ2-3; D remains ambiguous. V was clipped by 4 bases and J by 4 bases, with 9 bases between them. The CDR3 has 13 amino acids. Germline assignment: CDR1 SNHLY and CDR2 FYNNEI. CDR3 loop: CASSAEYADTQYF. The DNA for the CDR3 is TGTGCCAGCAGTGCGGAGTACGCAGATACGCAGTATTTT. The variable domain in full, with the rest retrieved from reference TRBV2 and TRBJ2-3, is EPEVTQTPSHQVTQMGQEVILRCVPISNHLYFYWYRQILGQKVEFLVSFYNNEISEKSEIFDDQFSVERPDGSNFTLKIRSTKLEDSAMYFCASSAEYADTQYFGPGTRLTVL.

The chain recombines TRBV12-3 or TRBV12-4 with TRBJ2-5, with 8 bases aligning to TRBD1. Trimming at V came to 2 bases and at J to 3 bases, leaving 8 bases not matched to a gene. The CDR3 consists of 16 residues. The CDR3 sequence: CASSLNTGGFKETQYF. As DNA, the CDR3 is TGTGCCAGCAGTTTAAACACAGGGGGTTTCAAAGAGACCCAGTACTTC.

This clonotype was recorded a few times. The chain links TRBV5-1 to TRBJ2-7, with TRBD1 matching over 8 bases. The CDR3 covers 15 residues. J lost 0 bases, V lost 3 bases, and 5 bases had no gene match. Germline CDR1 reads SGHRS; CDR2 reads YFSETQ. CDR3 in DNA: TGCGCCAGCAGCTCCGGACAGGGTCGCTCCTACGAGCAGTACTTC. It is translated as CASSSGQGRSYEQYF.

The V call is TRBV7-2, the J call TRBJ2-5; a possible D gene is TRBD2 (6 bases). Per germline, CDR1 SGHTA and CDR2 FQGNSA. V lost 5 bases and J lost 7, with 17 bases in between. The length of the CDR3 is 14 residues. CDR3 bases: TGTGCCAGCAGCGGGGTTCGGGGGTTAGGGACCCAGTACTTC. Translated: CASSGVRGLGTQYF.

This clonotype was observed a few times. The chain employs TRBV20-1 and TRBJ2-5; TRBD2 aligns across 11 bases. The germline V gene has CDR1 DFQATT and CDR2 SNEGSKA (reference sequence). The CDR3 sequence is 17 residues long. V dropped 3 bases and J dropped 5; count of bases not matched to a gene: 14. CDR3: CSARGRIAGGPRETQYF. CDR3 DNA sequence: TGCAGTGCTAGGGGGAGAATAGCGGGAGGGCCGCGGGAGACCCAGTACTTC.

This chain connects TRBV5-4 to TRBJ2-7; weak D call: TRBD1 (5 bases). Germline CDR1 SGHNT, CDR2 YYREEE (reference sequence). The CDR3 runs 13 residues. V was clipped by 3 bases and J by 3 bases, with 10 bases between them. As DNA, the CDR3 is TGTGCCAGCAGCTCACCGACAGACTACGAGCAGTACTTC. It encodes CASSSPTDYEQYF. Full variable domain (remainder filled in from reference TRBV5-4 and TRBJ2-7): ETGVTQSPTHLIKTRGQQVTLRCSSQSGHNTVSWYQQALGQGPQFIFQYYREEENGRGNFPPRFSGLQFPNYSSELNVNALELDDSALYLCASSSPTDYEQYFGPGTRLTVT.

The J gene is TRBJ1-5, the V gene TRBV11-2; TRBD1 aligns across 9 bases. Germline loops: CDR1 SGHAT, CDR2 FQNNGV. The length of the CDR3 is 17 residues. J was trimmed by 2 bases and V by 3 bases; bases with no gene match: 8. CDR3 DNA sequence: TGTGCCAGCAGCTTGGGACAGGGAGGTTTAGGCAATCAGCCCCAGCATTTT. Amino acids: CASSLGQGGLGNQPQHF.

This clonotype has ten or more counts. The CDR3 DNA is TGCAGCGCGGCGAGGGTCTGGGCCGAGCAGTTCTTC. Its protein is CSAARVWAEQFF. The chain joins TRBV29-1 to TRBJ2-1; D perhaps matches TRBD2 (5 bases). The CDR3 runs to 12 residues. V was cut by 7 bases and J by 10 bases, with 17 bases left in between. Germline CDR1 is SQVTM and CDR2 is ANQGSEA.

V and J are TRBV5-1 and TRBJ2-1; TRBD2 matches at 16 bases. Losses at the gene ends were 4 bases for V and 6 bases for J; bases not matched to a gene: 7. The CDR3 loop spans 17 amino acids. Germline V lookup: CDR1 SGHRS, CDR2 YFSETQ. The CDR3 DNA reads TGCGCCAGCAGCCCGGGACTAGCGGGAGGGTGGGGCAATGAGCAGTTCTTC. The encoded protein is CASSPGLAGGWGNEQFF.

There are a few counts of this clonotype. V usage is TRBV29-1 and J usage is TRBJ2-7, with D uncertain. The CDR3 is 11 residues long. Germline V CDR1 and CDR2: SQVTM, ANQGSEA. V shed 1 base and J shed 5 bases, with 6 bases lying between them. The CDR3 spells CSVEGVHEQYF. CDR3 in DNA: TGCAGCGTTGAAGGGGTCCACGAGCAGTACTTC.

This clonotype has more than one count but fewer than ten. V is TRBV30 and J is TRBJ2-5; D uncertain. The CDR3 covers 12 residues. Per germline, CDR1 GTSNPN and CDR2 SVGIG (reference sequence). The V end lost 4 bases, the J end lost 4 bases, and 10 bases lay between the germline ends. In nucleotides, the CDR3 is TGTGCCTGGATAGTCCTTATAGAGACCCAGTACTTC. Amino acid sequence: CAWIVLIETQYF.

The chain combines TRBV12-3 or TRBV12-4 with TRBJ2-3, with no clear D. The CDR3 is 14 residues long. Trimming pared 5 bases from V and 2 bases from J, leaving 11 bases between. The CDR3, as DNA: TGTGCCAGCAGTCCAGATTTGACCACAGATACGCAGTATTTT. Translating gives CASSPDLTTDTQYF.

In this sample, this clonotype turned up a few times. The rearrangement joins TRBV5-1 to TRBJ2-1; tentative D call: TRBD1 (6 bases). The CDR3 extends over 16 amino acids. Trimming left V 4 bases short and J 0 bases short, with 14 bases between. The germline V gene has CDR1 SGHRS and CDR2 YFSETQ. CDR3 sequence (DNA): TGCGCCAGCAGCCGACAGGAAAGGAGCTCCTACAATGAGCAGTTCTTC. Amino acids: CASSRQERSSYNEQFF.

In this sample, this clonotype turned up a few times. V and J are TRBV3-1 and TRBJ1-3; D remains unclear. Germline CDR1 and CDR2: LGHDT and YNNKEL (reference sequence). There are 15 residues in the CDR3. V lost 5 bases to trimming and J lost 0 bases, with 11 bases between them. The CDR3 nucleotides read TGTGCCAGCAGCGAAAGACATCTCTCTGGAAACACCATATATTTT. As protein: CASSERHLSGNTIYF.